Each of the 20 T cell receptor beta chains below was sequenced from the same sample in a study of blood T cell repertoires in COVID-19. Repertoires were generated with immunoSEQ multiplex PCR, while TCRdb's copy carries only in-frame clones and drops some. Of about 150,000 clones in the sample, 70% to 90% are singletons; the top ten hold around 2.1%. Sequencing used peripheral blood. The receptors were gathered from a man aged 45-65 years who had recovered from COVID-19.

This chain connects TRBV4-2 to TRBJ2-3; D is perhaps TRBD2 (7 bases). Germline CDR1 and CDR2: LGHNA and YNFKEQ. V was trimmed by 0 bases and J by 0 bases, leaving 10 bases between them. This CDR3 comprises 16 residues. CDR3 DNA sequence: TGTGCCAGCAGCCAAGATGGGGGGGGCAGCACAGATACGCAGTATTTT. This codes for CASSQDGGGSTDTQYF.

The chain employs TRBV28 and TRBJ1-2, with 11 bases identical to TRBD1. The CDR3 sequence is 14 residues long. V lost 5 bases and J lost 8; bases outside the gene matches: 7. Per germline, CDR1 MDHEN and CDR2 SYDVKM. CDR3 sequence (DNA): TGTGCCAGCAGTCCAGGACAGGGGGCGCGGGGCTACACCTTC. It encodes CASSPGQGARGYTF.

The chain recombines TRBV7-2 with TRBJ2-4; 9 bases line up with TRBD1. The trim removed 4 bases at V and 0 bases at J, leaving 4 bases unmatched. In germline, CDR1 is SGHTA, CDR2 FQGNSA. CDR3 length equals 16 residues. CDR3 loop: CASSYGQGLAKNIQYF. In DNA, the CDR3 is TGTGCCAGCAGCTACGGACAGGGGTTAGCCAAAAACATTCAGTACTTC.

V is TRBV28 and J is TRBJ1-2; D unresolved. V was pared by 5 bases and J by 8 bases, with 15 bases between. CDR1 is MDHEN, CDR2 SYDVKM, per germline. This CDR3 has 13 residues. CDR3 protein: CASSPTLGGGYTF. In DNA, the CDR3 is TGTGCCAGCAGTCCGACCCTCGGAGGGGGCTACACCTTC.

This clone was counted between two and nine times. V is TRBV28 and J is TRBJ2-2; the D gene is possibly TRBD2 (6 bases). CDR1 MDHEN and CDR2 SYDVKM come from the germline V gene. The CDR3 has 16 amino acids. With 3 bases removed from V and 0 bases from J, the gap between germline ends came to 11 bases. The CDR3 here is CASSLSGGANTGELFF. The CDR3 nucleotides are TGTGCCAGCAGTTTGAGTGGAGGGGCGAACACCGGGGAGCTGTTTTTT.

CDR3 residues: CASSFLAGNEQFF. DNA for the CDR3: TGTGCCAGCAGTTTCCTAGCGGGGAATGAGCAGTTCTTC. The chain joins TRBV12-3 or TRBV12-4 to TRBJ2-1, with 9 bases identical to TRBD2. The V and J ends lost 3 bases and 7 bases, in that order; junction bases with no gene match: 1. The CDR3 loop spans 13 amino acids.

The chain recombines TRBV19 with TRBJ1-1, with D possibly being TRBD1 (6 bases). The CDR3 contains 11 residues. The V gene's germline CDR1 is LNHDA and CDR2 SQIVND (reference sequence). V dropped 6 bases and J dropped 8 bases, with 10 bases sitting between them. The CDR3 region has the DNA TGTGCCAGTAGCGACAGGACAGAAGCTTTCTTT. Encoded protein: CASSDRTEAFF.

The CDR3 region has the DNA TGTGCCAGCTCATGGAATGACGGGAACAATCAGCCCCAGCATTTT. It translates to CASSWNDGNNQPQHF. The chain is built from TRBV18 and TRBJ1-5; D ambiguous. Trimming left V 5 bases short and J 3 bases short, with 14 bases between. Germline V CDR1 and CDR2: KGHSH, LQKENI. The CDR3 covers 15 residues. Filled out from reference TRBV18 and TRBJ1-5, the complete variable domain reads NAGVMQNPRHLVRRRGQEARLRCSPMKGHSHVYWYRQLPEEGLKFMVYLQKENIIDESGMPKERFSAEFPKEGPSILRIQQVVRGDSAAYFCASSWNDGNNQPQHFGDGTRLSIL.

In nucleotides, the CDR3 is TGTGCCAGCTCCGCGGCGGGATCCTACGAGCAGTACTTC. This codes for CASSAAGSYEQYF. The chain couples TRBV19 to TRBJ2-7, with D possibly being TRBD2 (6 bases). Germline CDR1 is LNHDA and CDR2 is SQIVND (reference sequence). This CDR3 has 13 amino acids. V was trimmed by 9 bases and J by 1 base, leaving 13 bases between them.

J is TRBJ1-2 and V is TRBV18; no reliable D call. The CDR3 has 16 amino acids. CDR1 and CDR2 (germline): KGHSH, LQKENI. V was clipped by 5 bases and J by 4 bases, with 20 bases between them. The CDR3 here is CASSEVRDRELYGYTF. CDR3 DNA sequence: TGTGCCAGCTCAGAAGTCCGGGATCGGGAACTCTATGGCTACACCTTC.

This clone appeared once. The chain couples TRBV5-4 to TRBJ1-2, with 9 bases lining up with TRBD1. J lost 2 bases, V lost 1 base, and 6 bases had no gene match. This CDR3 is 16 amino acids long. CDR1 and CDR2 from the germline V gene are SGHNT and YYREEE (reference sequence). The CDR3 sequence is CASSLQPGQGNYGYTF. CDR3 nucleotide sequence: TGTGCCAGCAGCTTGCAACCGGGACAGGGCAACTATGGCTACACCTTC.

This clone was detected only once. This chain uses TRBV7-7 with TRBJ2-1; 7 nucleotides line up with TRBD2. The trim removed 5 bases at V and 2 bases at J, leaving 9 bases unmatched. The CDR3 spans 16 residues. The V gene's germline CDR1 is SSHAT and CDR2 FNYEAQ (reference sequence). CDR3 residues: CASSPKGREAYNEQFF. The DNA of the CDR3 is TGTGCCAGCAGCCCAAAGGGTCGGGAGGCCTACAATGAGCAGTTCTTC.

The J gene is TRBJ2-3, the V gene TRBV4-3, with TRBD1 identical over 7 bases. This CDR3 comprises 16 residues. V shed 0 bases and J 4 bases; nucleotides not matched to a gene: 7. The germline V gene has CDR1 LGHNA and CDR2 YSLEER. As DNA, the CDR3 is TGCGCCAGCAGCCAAGATCCAGGGGGAGTCGCAGATACGCAGTATTTT. Its translation is CASSQDPGGVADTQYF.

This chain joins TRBV6-1 and TRBJ2-6; possible D gene TRBD2, 7 bases. Trimming took off 4 bases at V and 4 bases at J, with 23 bases between the two ends. Germline CDR1 MNHNS, CDR2 SASEGT. The CDR3 consists of 19 residues. The CDR3 here is CASSAGQFIGGRGANVLTF. CDR3 DNA sequence: TGTGCCAGCAGTGCTGGCCAGTTTATCGGGGGGCGAGGGGCCAACGTCCTGACTTTC.

The V call is TRBV3-1 (or the pseudogene TRBV3-2), the J call TRBJ1-1, with unresolved D. Germline CDR1 LGHDT, CDR2 YNNKEL (reference sequence). V lost 7 bases and J 0 bases, leaving 9 bases between the germline ends. The CDR3 sequence is 13 residues long. Written as DNA, the CDR3 is TGTGCCAGCACTCGGGGATTGAACACTGAAGCTTTCTTT. Its translation is CASTRGLNTEAFF.

The chain is built from TRBV4-3 and TRBJ2-7; no clear D gene. Germline CDR1 and CDR2: LGHNA and YSLEER. V was pared by 4 bases and J by 7 bases, with 14 bases between. The CDR3 length is 13 residues. The CDR3 is CASSPELFGEQYF. In DNA form, the CDR3 reads TGCGCCAGCAGCCCCGAGTTATTCGGGGAGCAGTACTTC.

The chain recombines TRBV20-1 with TRBJ2-3, with D maybe TRBD2 (6 bases). From germline, CDR1 is DFQATT and CDR2 SNEGSKA (reference sequence). V was pared by 3 bases and J by 0 bases, with 10 bases between. There are 14 residues in the CDR3. CDR3 sequence: CSASGRGSTDTQYF. CDR3 sequence (DNA): TGCAGTGCTAGTGGACGGGGGAGCACAGATACGCAGTATTTT.

The J gene is TRBJ2-4, the V gene TRBV6-5; possible D gene TRBD2, 5 bases. The V and J ends lost 4 bases and 3 bases respectively, with 16 bases between them. The CDR3 runs to 16 residues. Germline values: CDR1 MNHEY, CDR2 SVGAGI. The CDR3 DNA sequence: TGTGCCAGCAGTTCGAGCACCAAGGGAGACAAAAACATTCAGTACTTC. Its protein product is CASSSSTKGDKNIQYF.

The genes are TRBV2 and TRBJ2-1; TRBD1 aligns across 8 bases. The germline gives CDR1 SNHLY, CDR2 FYNNEI. The CDR3 contains 16 residues. V lost 6 bases and J lost 0; bases outside the gene matches: 7. The CDR3 reads CASRRRGQDSYNEQFF. The CDR3 nucleotides are TGTGCCAGCAGGCGCCGGGGACAGGACTCCTACAATGAGCAGTTCTTC.

The chain has TRBV27 and TRBJ2-3, with a possible D match to TRBD1 (6 bases). There are 13 residues in the CDR3. Germline loops: CDR1 MNHEY, CDR2 SMNVEV (reference sequence). Trimming pared 4 bases from V and 5 bases from J, leaving 10 bases between. The CDR3 DNA reads TGTGCCAGCAGTTGGGGGCTTGGAGATACGCAGTATTTT. This translates into CASSWGLGDTQYF.